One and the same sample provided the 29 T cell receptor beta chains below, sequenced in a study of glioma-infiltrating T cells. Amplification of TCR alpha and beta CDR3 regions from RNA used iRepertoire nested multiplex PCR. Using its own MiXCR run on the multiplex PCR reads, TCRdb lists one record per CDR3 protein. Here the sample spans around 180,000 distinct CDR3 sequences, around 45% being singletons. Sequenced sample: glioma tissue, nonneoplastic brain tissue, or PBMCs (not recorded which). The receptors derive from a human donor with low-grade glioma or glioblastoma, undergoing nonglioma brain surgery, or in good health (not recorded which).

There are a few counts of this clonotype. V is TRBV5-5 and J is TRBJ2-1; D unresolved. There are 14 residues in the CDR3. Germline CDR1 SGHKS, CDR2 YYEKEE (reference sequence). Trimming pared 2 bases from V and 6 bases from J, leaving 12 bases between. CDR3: CASSFAYTVNEQFF. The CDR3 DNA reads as TGTGCCAGCAGCTTTGCTTACACCGTCAATGAGCAGTTCTTC.

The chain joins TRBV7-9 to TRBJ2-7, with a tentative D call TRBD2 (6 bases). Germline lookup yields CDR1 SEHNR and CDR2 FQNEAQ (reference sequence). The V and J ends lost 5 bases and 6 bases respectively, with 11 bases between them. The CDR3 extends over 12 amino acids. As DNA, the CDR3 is TGTGCCAGCAGCCGGCACGGGGGCGAGCAGTACTTC. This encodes CASSRHGGEQYF.

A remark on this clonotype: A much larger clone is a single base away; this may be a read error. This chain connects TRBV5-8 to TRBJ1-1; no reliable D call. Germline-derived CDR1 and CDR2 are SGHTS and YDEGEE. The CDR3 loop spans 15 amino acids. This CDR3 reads CAISSPLIWNTEAFF. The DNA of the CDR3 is TGTGCCATCAGCTCCCCCTTAATATGGAACACTGAAGCTTTCTTT.

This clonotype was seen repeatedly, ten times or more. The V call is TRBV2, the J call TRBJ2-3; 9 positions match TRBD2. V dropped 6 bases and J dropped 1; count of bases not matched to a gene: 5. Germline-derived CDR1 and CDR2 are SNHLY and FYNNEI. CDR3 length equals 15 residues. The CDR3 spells CASRISGSRTDTQYF. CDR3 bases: TGTGCCAGCAGGATTAGCGGGAGTCGCACAGATACGCAGTATTTT. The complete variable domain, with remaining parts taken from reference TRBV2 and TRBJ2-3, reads EPEVTQTPSHQVTQMGQEVILRCVPISNHLYFYWYRQILGQKVEFLVSFYNNEISEKSEIFDDQFSVERPDGSNFTLKIRSTKLEDSAMYFCASRISGSRTDTQYFGPGTRLTVL.

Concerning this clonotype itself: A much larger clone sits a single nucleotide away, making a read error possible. CDR3 nucleotide sequence: TGTGCCAGCAGCATCGGACGGAACACTGAAGCTCTCTTT. Amino acids: CASSIGRNTEALF. This chain connects TRBV2 to TRBJ1-1; D remains unclear. The germline V gene has CDR1 SNHLY and CDR2 FYNNEI. This CDR3 has 13 residues.

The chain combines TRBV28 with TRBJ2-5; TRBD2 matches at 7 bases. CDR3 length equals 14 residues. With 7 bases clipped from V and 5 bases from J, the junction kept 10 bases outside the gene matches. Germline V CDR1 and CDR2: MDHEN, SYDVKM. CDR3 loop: CASITWGGRETQYF. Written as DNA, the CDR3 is TGTGCCAGCATCACCTGGGGGGGGAGGGAGACCCAGTACTTC.

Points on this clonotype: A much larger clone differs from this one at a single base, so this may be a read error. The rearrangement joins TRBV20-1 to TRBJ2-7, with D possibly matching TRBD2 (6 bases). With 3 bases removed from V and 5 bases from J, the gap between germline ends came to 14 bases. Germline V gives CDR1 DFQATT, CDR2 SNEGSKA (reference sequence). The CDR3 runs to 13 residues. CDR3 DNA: TGCAGTGCTAGTTTAGGAGGGCCAAACGAGCAGTACTTC. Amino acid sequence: CSASLGGPNEQYF.

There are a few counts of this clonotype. This CDR3 reads CASSPRAEPSTDTQYF. The CDR3 DNA is TGTGCCAGCAGCCCGAGGGCGGAACCGAGCACAGATACGCAGTATTTT. V is TRBV7-6 and J is TRBJ2-3, with a tentative D call TRBD2 (5 bases). The germline V gene encodes CDR1 SGHVS and CDR2 FNYEAQ. CDR3 size: 16 residues. With 5 bases removed from V and 0 bases from J, the gap between germline ends came to 15 bases.

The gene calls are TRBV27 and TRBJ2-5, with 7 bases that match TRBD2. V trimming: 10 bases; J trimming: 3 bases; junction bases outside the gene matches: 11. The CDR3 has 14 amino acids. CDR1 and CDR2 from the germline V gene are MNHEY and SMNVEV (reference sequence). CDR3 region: CATEGRAGEETQYF. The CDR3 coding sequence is TGTGCCACCGAAGGGAGGGCCGGGGAAGAGACCCAGTACTTC.

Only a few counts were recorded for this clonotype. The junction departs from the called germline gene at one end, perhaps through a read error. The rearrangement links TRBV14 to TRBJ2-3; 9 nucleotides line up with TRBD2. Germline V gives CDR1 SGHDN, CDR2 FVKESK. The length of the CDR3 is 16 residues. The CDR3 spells CASSQKRGRGTDTQYF. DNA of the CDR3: TGTGCCAGCAGCCAGAAACGCGGGAGGGGCACGGATACGCAGTATTTT.

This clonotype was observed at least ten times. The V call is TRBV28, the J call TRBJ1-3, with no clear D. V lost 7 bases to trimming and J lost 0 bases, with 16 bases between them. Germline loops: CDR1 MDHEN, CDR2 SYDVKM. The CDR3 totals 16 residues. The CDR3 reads CASTSSRSASGNTIYF. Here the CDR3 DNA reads TGTGCCAGCACCTCTTCCCGCAGTGCCTCTGGAAACACCATATATTTT.

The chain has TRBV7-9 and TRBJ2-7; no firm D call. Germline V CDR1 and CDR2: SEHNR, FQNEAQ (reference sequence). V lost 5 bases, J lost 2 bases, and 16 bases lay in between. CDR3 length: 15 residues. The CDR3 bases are TGTGCCAGCAGCCCGAGACTGGAGAGCCCCTACGAGCAGTACTTC. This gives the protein CASSPRLESPYEQYF.

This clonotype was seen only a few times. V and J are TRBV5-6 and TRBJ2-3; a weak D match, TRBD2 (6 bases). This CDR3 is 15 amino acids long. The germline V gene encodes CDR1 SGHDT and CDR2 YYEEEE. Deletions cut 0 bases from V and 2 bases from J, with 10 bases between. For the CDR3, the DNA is TGTGCCAGCAGCTTGGCCGCGGGGATCACAGATACGCAGTATTTT. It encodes CASSLAAGITDTQYF.

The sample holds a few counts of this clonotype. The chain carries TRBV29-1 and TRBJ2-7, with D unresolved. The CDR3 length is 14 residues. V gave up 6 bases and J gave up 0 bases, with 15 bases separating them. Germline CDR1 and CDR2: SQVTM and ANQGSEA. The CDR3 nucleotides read TGCAGCGTAGAACTAACGCCGAGCTCCTACGAGCAGTACTTC. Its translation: CSVELTPSSYEQYF.

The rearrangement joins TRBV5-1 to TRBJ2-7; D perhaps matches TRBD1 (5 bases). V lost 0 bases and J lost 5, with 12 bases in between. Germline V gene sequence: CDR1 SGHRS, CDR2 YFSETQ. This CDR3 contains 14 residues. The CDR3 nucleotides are TGCGCCAGCAGCTTGGAAGGCAGGGCCCACGAGCAGTACTTC. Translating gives CASSLEGRAHEQYF.

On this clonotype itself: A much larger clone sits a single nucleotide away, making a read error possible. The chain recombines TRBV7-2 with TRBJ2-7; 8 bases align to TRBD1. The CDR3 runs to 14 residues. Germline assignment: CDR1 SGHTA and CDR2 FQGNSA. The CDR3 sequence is CASSLQGATYEQCF. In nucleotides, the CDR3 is TGTGCCAGCAGCTTGCAGGGGGCTACCTACGAGCAGTGCTTC. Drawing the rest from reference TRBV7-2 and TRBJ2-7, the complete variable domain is GAGVSQSPSNKVTEKGKDVELRCDPISGHTALYWYRQSLGQGLEFLIYFQGNSAPDKSGLPSDRFSAERTGGSVSTLTIQRTQQEDSAVYLCASSLQGATYEQCFGPGTRLTVT.

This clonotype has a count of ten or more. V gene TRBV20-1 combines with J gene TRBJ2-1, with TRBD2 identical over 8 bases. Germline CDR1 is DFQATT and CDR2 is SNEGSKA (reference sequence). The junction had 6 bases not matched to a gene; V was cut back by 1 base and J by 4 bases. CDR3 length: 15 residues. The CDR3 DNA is TGCAGTGCTAGAGGTGGTAGCGGGAAATACAATGAGCAGTTCTTC. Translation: CSARGGSGKYNEQFF.

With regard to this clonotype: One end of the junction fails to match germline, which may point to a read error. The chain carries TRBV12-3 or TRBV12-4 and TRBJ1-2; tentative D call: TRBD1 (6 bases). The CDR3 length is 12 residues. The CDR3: CASSLAGHSYAF. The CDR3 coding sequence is TGTGCCAGCAGTTTAGCGGGACACTCCTACGCCTTC.

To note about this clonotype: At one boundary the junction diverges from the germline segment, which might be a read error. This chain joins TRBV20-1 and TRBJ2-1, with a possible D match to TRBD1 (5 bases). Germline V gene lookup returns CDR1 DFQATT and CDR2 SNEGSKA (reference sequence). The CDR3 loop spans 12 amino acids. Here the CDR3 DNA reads TGCAGTGCCAGTTGGGGCGACCACGAGAAGTACTTC. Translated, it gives CSASWGDHEKYF.

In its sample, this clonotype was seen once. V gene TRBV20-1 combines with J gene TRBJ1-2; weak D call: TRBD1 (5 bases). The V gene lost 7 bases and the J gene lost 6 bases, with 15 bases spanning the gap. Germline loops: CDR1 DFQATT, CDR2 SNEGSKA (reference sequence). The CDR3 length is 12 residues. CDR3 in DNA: TGCAGTGTTAGTGTGGACACCAATGGCTACACCTTC. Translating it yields CSVSVDTNGYTF.

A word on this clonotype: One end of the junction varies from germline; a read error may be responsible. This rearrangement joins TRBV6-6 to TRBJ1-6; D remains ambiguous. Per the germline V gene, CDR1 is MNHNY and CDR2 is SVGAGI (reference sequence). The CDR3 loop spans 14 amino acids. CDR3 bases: TGTGCCAGCAGTTACAATACAGAAAATTCACCCCTCAACTTT. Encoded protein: CASSYNTENSPLNF.

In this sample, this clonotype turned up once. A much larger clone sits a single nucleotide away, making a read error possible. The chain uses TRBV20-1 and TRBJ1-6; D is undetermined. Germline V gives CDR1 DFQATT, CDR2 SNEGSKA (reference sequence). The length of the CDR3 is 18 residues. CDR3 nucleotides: TGCAGTGCTAGGCAATCGGGCGGATTGAGCTCCTATAATTCACCCCCCCACTTT. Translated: CSARQSGGLSSYNSPPHF.

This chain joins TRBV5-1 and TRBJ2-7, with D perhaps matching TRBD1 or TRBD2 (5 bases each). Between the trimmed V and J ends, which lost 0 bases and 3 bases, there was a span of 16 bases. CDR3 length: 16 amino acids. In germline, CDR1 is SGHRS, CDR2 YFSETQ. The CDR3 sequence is CASSLETGLSYYEQYF. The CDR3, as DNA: TGCGCCAGCAGCTTGGAAACGGGGCTGAGCTACTACGAGCAGTACTTC.

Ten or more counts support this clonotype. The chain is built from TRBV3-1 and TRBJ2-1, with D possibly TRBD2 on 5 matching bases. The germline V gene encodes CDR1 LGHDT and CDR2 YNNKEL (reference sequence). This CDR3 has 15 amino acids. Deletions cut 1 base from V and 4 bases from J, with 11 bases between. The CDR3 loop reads CASSQVDGNYNEQFF. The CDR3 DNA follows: TGTGCCAGCAGCCAAGTAGACGGGAATTACAATGAGCAGTTCTTC.

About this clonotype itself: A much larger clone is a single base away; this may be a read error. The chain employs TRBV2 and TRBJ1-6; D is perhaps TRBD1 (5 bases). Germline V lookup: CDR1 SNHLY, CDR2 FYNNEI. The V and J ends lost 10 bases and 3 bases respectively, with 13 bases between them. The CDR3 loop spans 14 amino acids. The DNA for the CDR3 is TGTGCCACCGAGGACAACTACTATAATTCACCCCTCCACTTT. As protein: CATEDNYYNSPLHF.

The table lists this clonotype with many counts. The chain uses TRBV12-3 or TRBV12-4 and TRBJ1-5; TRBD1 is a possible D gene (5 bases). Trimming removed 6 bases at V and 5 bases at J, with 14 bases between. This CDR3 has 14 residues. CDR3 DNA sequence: TGTGCCAGCAGCCTCCAGGGTAACTATCAGCCCCAGCATTTT. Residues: CASSLQGNYQPQHF.

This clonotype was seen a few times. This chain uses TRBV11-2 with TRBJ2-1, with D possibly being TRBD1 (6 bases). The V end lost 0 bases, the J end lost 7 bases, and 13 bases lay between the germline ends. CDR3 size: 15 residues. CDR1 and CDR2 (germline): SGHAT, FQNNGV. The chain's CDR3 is CASSLDQGHFNEQFF. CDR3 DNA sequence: TGTGCCAGCAGCTTAGATCAGGGACATTTTAATGAGCAGTTCTTC.

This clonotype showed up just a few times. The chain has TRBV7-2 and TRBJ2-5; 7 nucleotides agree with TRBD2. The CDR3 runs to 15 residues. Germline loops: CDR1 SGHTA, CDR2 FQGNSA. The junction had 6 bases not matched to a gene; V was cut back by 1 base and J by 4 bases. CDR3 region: CASSLVWGGGETQYF. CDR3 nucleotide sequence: TGTGCCAGCAGCTTAGTGTGGGGCGGGGGAGAGACCCAGTACTTC.

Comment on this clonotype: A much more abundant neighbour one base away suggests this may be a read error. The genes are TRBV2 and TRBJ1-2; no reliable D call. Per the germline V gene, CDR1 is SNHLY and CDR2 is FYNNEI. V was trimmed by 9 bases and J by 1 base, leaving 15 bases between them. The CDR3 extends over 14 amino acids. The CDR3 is CARSALAGNYGYTF. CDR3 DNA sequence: TGTGCCAGAAGCGCCCTAGCGGGTAACTATGGCTACACCTTC.